Listed here are 11 T cell receptor beta chains from one sample, sequenced in a study of T cell repertoires in cytomegalovirus infection. For these TCRs, the target antigens are not known. TCRdb passed the reads through MiXCR, listing each CDR3 protein once. Of roughly 180,000 distinct CDR3 sequences listed, roughly 21% are singletons. The sample consisted of CD8+ T cells from cultured PBMCs, taken from culture after CMV antigen stimulation. Receptor source: a human donor in good health (CMV status not recorded). Some clones in this sample may be carry-over from other donors' samples.

CDR3 in DNA: TGTGCCAGCAGCCCCCCTTATCGGGACAACTCTGGAAACACCATATATTTT. As protein: CASSPPYRDNSGNTIYF. V usage is TRBV7-9 and J usage is TRBJ1-3; D is possibly TRBD1 (6 bases). The CDR3 is made up of 17 amino acids. Germline CDR1 and CDR2: SEHNR and FQNEAQ (reference sequence). V lost 5 bases to trimming and J lost 0 bases, with 17 bases between them.

The chain is built from TRBV20-1 and TRBJ2-7; a weak D match, TRBD1 (5 bases). Trimming took 0 bases from V and 7 from J, leaving 10 bases between them. This CDR3 region has 12 residues. CDR1 and CDR2 (germline): DFQATT, SNEGSKA (reference sequence). This CDR3 is CSAREGGAEQYF. The CDR3 coding sequence is TGCAGTGCTAGAGAAGGTGGGGCAGAGCAGTACTTC.

The table lists this clonotype with many counts. The V call is TRBV12-3 or TRBV12-4, the J call TRBJ2-1; no clear D gene. The CDR3 sequence is 11 residues long. Trimming left V 3 bases short and J 9 bases short, with 6 bases between. CDR3 sequence (DNA): TGTGCCAGCAGTTTTTCAAGTGAGCAGTTCTTC. It yields the protein CASSFSSEQFF.

Many counts were recorded for this clonotype. The chain recombines TRBV6-2 or TRBV6-3 with TRBJ1-2; D not certain. This CDR3 region has 12 residues. Trimming took 8 bases from V and 8 from J, leaving 15 bases between them. The germline V gene has CDR1 MNHEY and CDR2 SVGEGT. The chain's CDR3 is CASGFEGWGYTF. CDR3 bases: TGTGCCAGCGGCTTCGAGGGCTGGGGCTACACCTTC.

Points on this clonotype: A much larger clone lies a single base off, so this may be a read error. The chain combines TRBV9 with TRBJ1-2; 9 bases map to TRBD1. Germline V gives CDR1 SGDLS, CDR2 YYNGEE. The CDR3 consists of 16 residues. DNA for the CDR3: TGTGTCAGCAGCGCCGATCCGGGACAGGGAATTAATGGCTACACCTTC. This encodes CVSSADPGQGINGYTF.

The table lists this clonotype with a few counts. The chain employs TRBV27 and TRBJ2-2; TRBD2 matches 10 bases. CDR3 size: 17 residues. Germline values: CDR1 MNHEY, CDR2 SMNVEV (reference sequence). The J segment lost 5 bases and the V segment lost 3 bases, leaving 9 bases of the junction unmatched. The DNA for the CDR3 is TGTGCCAGCAGTTTTGGGAGCGGGGGGGGGAGAACCGGGGAGCTGTTTTTT. It codes for CASSFGSGGGRTGELFF.

CDR3 amino acids: CASSSRTGGSNTEAFF. The CDR3 coding sequence is TGTGCCAGCAGCTCAAGGACAGGGGGCTCGAACACTGAAGCTTTCTTT. The chain joins TRBV7-9 to TRBJ1-1; 11 bases are a match to TRBD1. Germline values: CDR1 SEHNR, CDR2 FQNEAQ (reference sequence). CDR3 length: 16 residues. J was trimmed by 1 base and V by 4 bases; bases with no gene match: 5.

Worth noting for this clonotype: The junction does not match germline at one end; this may be a read error. The J gene is TRBJ2-7, the V gene TRBV12-3 or TRBV12-4; 8 nucleotides line up with TRBD2. The CDR3 is made up of 14 amino acids. The CDR3 nucleotides are TGTACCAGCAGTGAGCGGGGGAACTCCTACGAGCAGTACTTC. Its translation is CTSSERGNSYEQYF.

This clonotype was observed a handful of times. The chain's CDR3 is CASSLGRSERPLHF. The CDR3 bases are TGTGCCAGCAGCTTAGGGCGGTCAGAACGGCCCCTCCACTTT. This chain joins TRBV7-6 and TRBJ1-6; D is unclear. Germline V gene lookup returns CDR1 SGHVS and CDR2 FNYEAQ. The CDR3 is made up of 14 amino acids. V was shortened by 1 base and J by 13 bases, with 14 bases between the two germline ends.

V usage is TRBV7-9 and J usage is TRBJ2-5, with D unclear. V was trimmed by 0 bases and J by 2 bases, leaving 10 bases between them. Germline CDR1 reads SEHNR; CDR2 reads FQNEAQ (reference sequence). The CDR3 is 15 residues long. The CDR3 nucleotides are TGTGCCAGCAGCTTAGCTTCCAGGCCTCAAGAGACCCAGTACTTC. This translates into CASSLASRPQETQYF.

This chain uses TRBV6-5 with TRBJ2-7, with D unresolved. The CDR3 loop spans 15 amino acids. Trimming removed 2 bases from V and 2 bases from J, with 13 bases in between. Germline V gives CDR1 MNHEY, CDR2 SVGAGI. CDR3 sequence: CASSYTARRAYEQYF. The CDR3 DNA sequence: TGTGCCAGCAGTTACACGGCGAGGAGAGCCTACGAGCAGTACTTC.